This is a list of T cell receptor beta chains from one sample in a study of shared T cell receptors in the human thymus. Profiling relied on immunoSEQ multiplex PCR, and the TCRdb table lists in-frame clones only, not all of them. The table includes over 650,000 clones, approximately 89% detected once. Separately, the same data were catalogued under a study of human thymus T cells.

Sequencing input: thymocytes. Receptor source: a boy in the first two years of life with a congenital heart defect. Each CDR3 is given with its conserved first and last residue. Fields, in order: D gene, V gene, J gene, CDR3 DNA, CDR3 protein. A D gene is named only where the DNA matches it firmly.

D gene: .
V gene: TRBV21-1
J gene: TRBJ1-5
CDR3 DNA: TGTGCCAGCAGCGCGCAGACAGGGACCTATAGCAATCAGCCCCAGCATTTT
CDR3 protein: CASSAQTGTYSNQPQHF

D gene: TRBD1
V gene: TRBV5-1
J gene: TRBJ1-1
CDR3 DNA: TGCGCCAGCAGCCCGTACAGGGGGCAAGGCACTGAAGCTTTCTTT
CDR3 protein: CASSPYRGQGTEAFF

D gene: .
V gene: TRBV2
J gene: TRBJ2-7
CDR3 DNA: TGTGCCAGCGCGGCCGGGTCCTACGAGCAGTACTTC
CDR3 protein: CASAAGSYEQYF

D gene: .
V gene: TRBV11-2
J gene: TRBJ2-3
CDR3 DNA: TGTGCCAGCAGCTTAGAGCTCGCCCCCCCTAACACAGATACGCAGTATTTT
CDR3 protein: CASSLELAPPNTDTQYF

D gene: .
V gene: TRBV28
J gene: TRBJ1-5
CDR3 DNA: TGTGCCAGCAGTACGTGGGACTCTAACCAGCCCCAGCATTTT
CDR3 protein: CASSTWDSNQPQHF

D gene: TRBD1
V gene: TRBV14
J gene: TRBJ2-4
CDR3 DNA: TGTGCCAGCAGCCAATGCGACAGGGCCCCTGTAGCCAAAAACATTCAGTACTTC
CDR3 protein: CASSQCDRAPVAKNIQYF

D gene: TRBD1
V gene: TRBV6-5
J gene: TRBJ2-7
CDR3 DNA: TGTGCCAGCAGTTACCCGGACAGGGGTGAATCCTACGAGCAGTACTTC
CDR3 protein: CASSYPDRGESYEQYF

D gene: TRBD1
V gene: TRBV5-6
J gene: TRBJ1-1
CDR3 DNA: TGTGCCAGCAGCTCGGACAGGGTTAACACTGAAGCTTTCTTT
CDR3 protein: CASSSDRVNTEAFF

D gene: .
V gene: TRBV5-6
J gene: TRBJ1-2
CDR3 DNA: TGTGCCAGCAGCTTGGAGAGGGAACCCATATATGGCTACACCTTC
CDR3 protein: CASSLEREPIYGYTF

D gene: TRBD1
V gene: TRBV19
J gene: TRBJ1-1
CDR3 DNA: TGTGCCAGTAGTATAGACAGGGGGACAGGCCAGGGGAACACTGAAGCTTTCTTT
CDR3 protein: CASSIDRGTGQGNTEAFF